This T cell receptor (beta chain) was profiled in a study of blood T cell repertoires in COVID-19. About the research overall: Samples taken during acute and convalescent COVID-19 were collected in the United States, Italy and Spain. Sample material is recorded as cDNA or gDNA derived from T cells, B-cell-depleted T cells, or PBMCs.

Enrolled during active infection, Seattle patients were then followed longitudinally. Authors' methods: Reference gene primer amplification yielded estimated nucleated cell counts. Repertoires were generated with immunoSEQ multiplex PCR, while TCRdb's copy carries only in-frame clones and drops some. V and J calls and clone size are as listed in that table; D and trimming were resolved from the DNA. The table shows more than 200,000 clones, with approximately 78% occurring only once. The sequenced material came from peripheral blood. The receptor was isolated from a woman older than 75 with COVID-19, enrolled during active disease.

This CDR3 is CASSRGGGSYGYTF. As DNA, the CDR3 is TGCGCCAGCAGCCGGGGAGGGGGGTCATATGGCTACACCTTC. The V call is TRBV4-1, the J call TRBJ1-2; D is possibly TRBD1 (6 bases). The CDR3 runs to 14 residues. The V gene's germline CDR1 is MGHRA and CDR2 YSYEKL. V gave up 4 bases and J gave up 5 bases, with 14 bases separating them.